These 13 T cell receptor beta chains originate from one sample sequenced in a study of blood T cells in healthy people across ages. With a J-beta primer mix and a sample-barcoded 5' primer, a second PCR ran 7 to 11 cycles. TCRdb recomputed calls from the 5' RACE reads with MiXCR, one row per CDR3 protein. The repertoire holds about 600,000 distinct CDR3 sequences, with about 45% as singletons. Input material: blood. The receptors here all came from a man older than 75 in good health.

The table lists this clonotype with a few counts. V usage is TRBV11-2 and J usage is TRBJ2-7, with 14 positions matching TRBD2. Germline loops: CDR1 SGHAT, CDR2 FQNNGV. V dropped 3 bases and J dropped 5; count of bases not matched to a gene: 3. The CDR3 totals 15 residues. The CDR3 DNA is TGTGCCAGCAGCTTGACTAGCGGGGGGGAGAACGAGCAGTACTTC. Residues: CASSLTSGGENEQYF.

The V call is TRBV7-3, the J call TRBJ2-2; D remains ambiguous. The V gene's germline CDR1 is SGHTA and CDR2 FQGTGA. The CDR3 covers 13 residues. V was clipped by 5 bases and J by 5 bases, with 9 bases between them. The CDR3 spells CASSHGWTGELFF. The CDR3 DNA sequence: TGTGCCAGCAGCCATGGTTGGACCGGGGAGCTGTTTTTT.

The V gene is TRBV6-5, the J gene TRBJ1-3, with TRBD1 matching over 7 bases. This CDR3 is 14 amino acids long. Germline V gene data show CDR1 as MNHEY and CDR2 as SVGAGI. With V trimmed by 11 bases and J by 2 bases, 9 bases remained unmatched. The CDR3 here is CASKTTGAGNTIYF. As DNA, the CDR3 is TGTGCCTCCAAGACCACAGGGGCTGGAAACACCATATATTTT.

The CDR3 region has the DNA TGTGCCAGCAGTCCCATCGACCGGGACAGCACCTACGAGCAGTACTTC. Protein sequence: CASSPIDRDSTYEQYF. V and J are TRBV12-3 or TRBV12-4 and TRBJ2-7, with TRBD1 identical over 7 bases. This CDR3 has 16 amino acids. V shed 5 bases and J 2 bases; nucleotides not matched to a gene: 12.

V gene TRBV7-2 combines with J gene TRBJ2-3, with 7 positions matching TRBD2. CDR1 SGHTA and CDR2 FQGNSA come from the germline V gene. This CDR3 comprises 16 residues. With V trimmed by 5 bases and J by 2 bases, 10 bases remained unmatched. CDR3 protein: CASSQRSGLITDTQYF. The CDR3 nucleotides read TGTGCCAGCAGCCAGCGTTCGGGACTAATCACAGATACGCAGTATTTT.

Only a few counts were recorded for this clonotype. The V call is TRBV5-6, the J call TRBJ2-7; 7 bases line up with TRBD1. Trimming cost V 2 bases and J 3 bases; bases outside gene matches: 8. There are 15 residues in the CDR3. CDR1 and CDR2 (germline): SGHDT, YYEEEE. CDR3 in amino acids: CASSFLGGTVYEQYF. In nucleotides, the CDR3 is TGTGCCAGCAGCTTTTTAGGGGGCACGGTCTACGAGCAGTACTTC.

The chain recombines TRBV6-2 or TRBV6-3 with TRBJ2-1, with a weak D call TRBD1 (6 bases). Near its end, the DNA agrees better with TRBJ2-7, so the J call may be wrong. The germline V gene has CDR1 MNHEY and CDR2 SVGEGT. This CDR3 comprises 14 residues. The CDR3 region is CASKEDSPYNEQYF. CDR3 coding DNA: TGTGCCAGCAAAGAGGACAGTCCCTACAATGAGCAGTACTTC.

V usage is TRBV5-1 and J usage is TRBJ2-7; 8 nucleotides agree with TRBD2. The CDR3 length is 14 residues. Per the germline V gene, CDR1 is SGHRS and CDR2 is YFSETQ. V lost 4 bases and J lost 3; bases outside the gene matches: 6. The CDR3 DNA follows: TGCGCCAGCAGCACGGGACTAGAGGGCTACGAGCAGTACTTC. Its protein is CASSTGLEGYEQYF.

This clonotype was observed a handful of times. This rearrangement joins TRBV9 to TRBJ2-3; TRBD2 matches at 12 bases. With 3 bases clipped from V and 3 bases from J, the junction kept 8 bases outside the gene matches. Germline lookup yields CDR1 SGDLS and CDR2 YYNGEE. The CDR3 has 17 residues. CDR3 sequence (DNA): TGTGCCAGCAGCGCGTACTCACTAGCGGGAGGAACAGATACGCAGTATTTT. Translating gives CASSAYSLAGGTDTQYF.

The chain joins TRBV20-1 to TRBJ1-2; 10 bases agree with TRBD1. After removal of 3 bases from V and 4 bases from J, the junction contained 8 bases not matched to a gene. Per germline, CDR1 DFQATT and CDR2 SNEGSKA (reference sequence). The CDR3 is 15 residues long. This CDR3 reads CSARPPGQGIYGYTF. The DNA of the CDR3 is TGCAGTGCTAGGCCCCCGGGACAGGGGATCTATGGCTACACCTTC.

This clonotype was detected only a few times. This sequence joins TRBV7-6 and TRBJ1-4; TRBD1 is a possible D gene (5 bases). Trimming removed 4 bases from V and 0 bases from J, with 15 bases in between. The CDR3 runs 17 residues. The germline V gene has CDR1 SGHVS and CDR2 FNYEAQ. The CDR3 loop is CASSWGGSVATNEKLFF. As DNA, the CDR3 is TGTGCCAGCAGCTGGGGGGGGAGCGTAGCAACTAATGAAAAACTGTTTTTT.

The gene calls are TRBV20-1 and TRBJ1-1, with D possibly matching TRBD1 (5 bases). This CDR3 spans 15 amino acids. Deletions cut 5 bases from V and 3 bases from J, with 19 bases between. Germline-derived CDR1 and CDR2 are DFQATT and SNEGSKA (reference sequence). The CDR3 reads CSAAKIKAGDTEAFF. The CDR3 DNA sequence: TGCAGTGCTGCCAAAATCAAGGCGGGGGACACTGAAGCTTTCTTT.

This clonotype was seen a few times. The V and J genes are TRBV20-1 and TRBJ2-3; 14 nucleotides line up with TRBD2. With 1 base clipped from V and 1 base from J, the junction kept 4 bases outside the gene matches. The CDR3 covers 17 residues. From germline, CDR1 is DFQATT and CDR2 SNEGSKA (reference sequence). The CDR3 DNA reads as TGCAGTGCTAGAGGGACTAGCGGGAGGCAGGGCACAGATACGCAGTATTTT. Translated: CSARGTSGRQGTDTQYF.